This T cell receptor (beta chain) was sequenced for a study of Ad26.COV2.S vaccination and SARS-CoV-2 variants. Across the whole study: Intramuscularly, Ad26.COV2.S was given either once or twice, 56 days apart. Study outcomes and limitations: Similar non-spike TCR breadth was observed in recipients of vaccine and of placebo.

This table comes from immunoSEQ multiplex PCR, and its TCRdb copy is limited to in-frame clones, with some not included. The sample has 350,000 to 500,000 clones, roughly 90% seen once. This clone appeared a few times. What it binds is unknown. As to treatment: 15 to 20 received Ad26.COV2.S at low or high dose, single or two shots; several received placebo; per-sample allocation not given. Sample collection was performed on day 63 after the first vaccine or placebo injection. Germline CDR1 is PRHDT and CDR2 is FYEKMQ (reference sequence). Trimming removed 0 bases at V and 4 bases at J, with 10 bases between. CDR3 length equals 14 residues.

Sequences were derived from peripheral blood, sampled in a trial of Ad26.COV2.S vaccine versus placebo. The source of this sequence is a person aged 18-60 years who received the Ad26.COV2.S COVID-19 vaccine or a placebo. V usage is TRBV13 and J usage is TRBJ2-7; D is ambiguous. The CDR3 loop reads CASSLGPIAYEQYF. CDR3 coding DNA: TGTGCCAGCAGCTTAGGGCCGATCGCTTACGAGCAGTACTTC.